Listed below are T cell receptor beta chains from one sample, sequenced in a study of T cells in localized non-small cell lung cancer. Only in-frame clones appear in the TCRdb table, and some are missing; sequencing was by immunoSEQ multiplex PCR. The data contain about 59,000 clones, 85% to 90% of them seen just once; the ten biggest clones take up 20% to 25%. The starting material was peripheral blood, obtained before any cancer treatment. These receptors all come from a man between 40 and 70 years old with stage I squamous cell lung carcinoma. Both conserved end residues are part of each CDR3. D genes are given only for firm matches. Part of the rows lack a size; the others show once, few, many or a class for expanded clones.

len,j_gene,v_gene,d_gene,abundance,CDR3nt,CDR3aa
15,TRBJ1-1,TRBV19,.,.,TGTGCCAGTAGCTTAGGGGGGGCGGAAGGAACTGAAGCTTTCTTT,CASSLGGAEGTEAFF
14,TRBJ2-3,TRBV6-1,.,.,TGTGCCAGCGGTGTTAGCTATAGCACAGATACGCAGTATTTT,CASGVSYSTDTQYF
16,TRBJ2-3,TRBV10-3,TRBD2,.,TGTGCCATCAGGTACACTAGCGGGAGAAATGCAGATACGCAGTATTTT,CAIRYTSGRNADTQYF
15,TRBJ1-1,TRBV7-9,.,.,TGTGCCAGCAGCTTAGCCGCCCATGTCTTCACTGAAGCTTTCTTT,CASSLAAHVFTEAFF
16,TRBJ2-7,TRBV7-9,.,.,TGTGCCAGCAGCTTGGGGGCTAGCCGATCTATCTACGAGCAGTACTTC,CASSLGASRSIYEQYF
14,TRBJ1-1,TRBV29-1,TRBD1,.,TGCAGCGTTATAGGGGACAGGAAGAACACTGAAGCTTTCTTT,CSVIGDRKNTEAFF
12,TRBJ2-1,TRBV27,.,.,TGTGCCAGCAGTTCGACTGGCAATGAGCAGTTCTTC,CASSSTGNEQFF
12,TRBJ1-4,TRBV28,.,.,TGTGCCAGCAGTTTGGAGGGCGGAAAACTGTTTTTT,CASSLEGGKLFF
14,TRBJ2-1,TRBV6-6,TRBD2,.,TGTGCCAGCAGGGCAGCGGGATTGAGGGATGAGCAGTTCTTC,CASRAAGLRDEQFF
15,TRBJ2-2,TRBV5-1,.,.,TGCGCCAGCAGCTTGGTACACCCGAACACCGGGGAGCTGTTTTTT,CASSLVHPNTGELFF
15,TRBJ2-7,TRBV4-1,TRBD1,.,TGCGCCAGCAGCCCCCAGCCGGGACAGGGCGACGAGCAGTACTTC,CASSPQPGQGDEQYF
15,TRBJ2-5,TRBV4-2,TRBD2,.,TGTGCCAGCAGCCAAGCACTAGCGGGACAAGAGACCCAGTACTTC,CASSQALAGQETQYF
16,TRBJ2-2,TRBV5-1,.,.,TGCGCCAGCAATATTGGACAAGCCCTGCTCACCGGGGAGCTGTTTTTT,CASNIGQALLTGELFF
14,TRBJ2-7,TRBV5-5,.,.,TGTGCCAGCAGCTCCGGGACTGGGGACTACGAGCAGTACTTC,CASSSGTGDYEQYF
18,TRBJ2-3,TRBV27,TRBD2,.,TGTGCCAGCAGTTCAGGACTAGCGGGAGGTGGAGGCACAGATACGCAGTATTTT,CASSSGLAGGGGTDTQYF
17,TRBJ2-1,TRBV29-1,TRBD2,.,TGCAGCCCAATGGGACTAGCGGGAGGGTCCTCCTACAATGAGCAGTTCTTC,CSPMGLAGGSSYNEQFF
15,TRBJ2-1,TRBV7-9,TRBD1,.,TGTGCCAGCAGCGTTGGGACAGGGATTAAAGATGAGCAGTTCTTC,CASSVGTGIKDEQFF
15,TRBJ2-1,TRBV6-1,TRBD2,.,TGTGCCAGCAGCGACGGGAGGGCCTCCTACAATGAGCAGTTCTTC,CASSDGRASYNEQFF
14,TRBJ1-1,TRBV5-1,TRBD1,.,TGCGCCAGCAGTCTGGAACAGGGGGTAGCTGAAGCTTTCTTT,CASSLEQGVAEAFF
15,TRBJ2-7,TRBV11-1,TRBD1,.,TGTGCCAGCAGCTTATCCTCCGAAGGGGGCCACGAGCAGTACTTC,CASSLSSEGGHEQYF
14,TRBJ2-7,TRBV5-4,.,.,TGTGCCAGCAGCCCTCAGGGGAGGGACTACGAGCAGTACTTC,CASSPQGRDYEQYF
15,TRBJ2-7,TRBV7-2,.,.,TGTGCCAGCAGCTTAGCAAGAAGAAACCTTGGCGAGCAGTACTTC,CASSLARRNLGEQYF
15,TRBJ1-4,TRBV15,.,.,TGTGCCACCAGCAGAGACAGCCCGACTAATGAAAAACTGTTTTTT,CATSRDSPTNEKLFF
14,TRBJ2-2,TRBV19,.,.,TGTGCCAGTAGTACGACTGATAACACCGGGGAGCTGTTTTTT,CASSTTDNTGELFF
14,TRBJ2-1,TRBV27,TRBD1,.,TGTGCCAGCAGTTTTGGGGACAGTTACAATGAGCAGTTCTTC,CASSFGDSYNEQFF
17,TRBJ1-3,TRBV15,.,.,TGTGCCACCAGCAGAGGCTCCAGGGGTTTGGTTAGAAACACCATATATTTT,CATSRGSRGLVRNTIYF
13,TRBJ1-1,TRBV7-2,.,few,TGTGCCAGCAGGTCGAATCTGGTCACTGAAGCTTTCTTT,CASRSNLVTEAFF
15,TRBJ2-6,TRBV6-6,.,.,TGTGCCAGCAGTCCCCATCCCTCTGGGGCCAACGTCCTGACTTTC,CASSPHPSGANVLTF
13,TRBJ1-2,TRBV7-2,.,.,TGTGCCAGCAGCTTAGTCGGGGGTGCTGGCTACACCTTC,CASSLVGGAGYTF
12,TRBJ1-4,TRBV28,TRBD1,.,TGTGCCAGCAGTGCGGACAGGGAGGAACTGTTTTTT,CASSADREELFF
14,TRBJ1-1,TRBV19,TRBD1,.,TGTGCCAGTAGTTCTGGACAGGTGAACACTGAAGCTTTCTTT,CASSSGQVNTEAFF
14,TRBJ2-5,TRBV15,.,.,TGTGCCACCAGCAGAGGTCGTCTCCAAGAGACCCAGTACTTC,CATSRGRLQETQYF
14,TRBJ2-1,TRBV2,TRBD2,.,TGTGCCAGCAGTGGGCGGGAGGGCCACGATGAGCAGTTCTTC,CASSGREGHDEQFF
14,TRBJ1-4,TRBV4-3,.,.,TGCGCCAGCAGCCCGGGATCAACTAATGAAAAACTGTTTTTT,CASSPGSTNEKLFF
14,TRBJ2-7,TRBV7-2,.,.,TGTGCCAGCACCCCACCAGGCTCCTCCTACGAGCAGTACTTC,CASTPPGSSYEQYF
15,TRBJ1-5,TRBV7-6,TRBD1,.,TGTGCCAGCAGCCACCGACAGGGAAGGGGTCAGCCCCAGCATTTT,CASSHRQGRGQPQHF
13,TRBJ1-5,TRBV30,.,few,TGTGCCTGGAGTGAGGCGCTGGATCAGCCCCAGCATTTT,CAWSEALDQPQHF
12,TRBJ1-5,TRBV5-6,.,.,TGTGCCAGCAGCTTGGCGGAGCAGCCCCAGCATTTT,CASSLAEQPQHF
13,TRBJ1-1,TRBV14,TRBD1,.,TGTGCCAGCAGCCAATTATGGGACAGTGAAGCTTTCTTT,CASSQLWDSEAFF
17,TRBJ2-5,TRBV7-2,.,.,TGTGCCAGCAGCTTAGAATCCCCGCTCCGGCTCCAAGAGACCCAGTACTTC,CASSLESPLRLQETQYF
14,TRBJ1-3,TRBV30,.,.,TGTGCCTGGAGTTCAGGGAAGAAGGGAAACACCATATATTTT,CAWSSGKKGNTIYF
13,TRBJ2-1,TRBV11-2,.,once,TGTGCCAGCAGCTTAGAGGGTCAGAATGAGCAGTTCTTC,CASSLEGQNEQFF